The 28 T cell receptor beta chains in this list originate from one sample, sequenced in a study of post-analysis software for immune sequencing data. Findings and limits, study-wide: Controls showed lower frequencies than patients for five TRBV segments, and TRBV5-6, TRBV5-1 and TRBV20-1 were among these.

Unique molecular identifiers were present in the TCR beta cDNA libraries. Each CDR3 protein is one row after TCRdb ran MiXCR on the PCR reads. The sample yields 650,000 to 850,000 distinct CDR3 sequences, roughly 50% seen once. The antigens these receptors bind are not known. The sample was blood. The receptors derive from a girl between 10 and 17 years old with multiple sclerosis.

The chain has TRBV27 and TRBJ2-3, with D tentatively TRBD2 (6 bases). Germline V gene sequence: CDR1 MNHEY, CDR2 SMNVEV (reference sequence). The CDR3 runs to 13 residues. Trimming pared 4 bases from V and 7 bases from J, leaving 12 bases between. CDR3 bases: TGTGCCAGCAGTTCACTAGCACAGAATACGCAGTATTTT. Protein: CASSSLAQNTQYF.

This rearrangement joins TRBV14 to TRBJ1-2, with D possibly being TRBD1 (6 bases). This CDR3 is built from 14 residues. Trimming stripped 4 bases from V and 1 base from J, with 10 bases between. Germline-derived CDR1 and CDR2 are SGHDN and FVKESK. CDR3 sequence: CASSRGALNYGYTF. CDR3 DNA sequence: TGTGCCAGCAGCCGGGGGGCGCTTAACTATGGCTACACCTTC. Filled out from reference TRBV14 and TRBJ1-2, the complete variable domain reads EAGVTQFPSHSVIEKGQTVTLRCDPISGHDNLYWYRRVMGKEIKFLLHFVKESKQDESGMPNNRFLAERTGGTYSTLKVQPAELEDSGVYFCASSRGALNYGYTFGSGTRLTVV.

The genes are TRBV15 and TRBJ2-1; possible D gene TRBD1, 6 bases. CDR1 and CDR2 from the germline V gene are LNHNV and YYDKDF (reference sequence). Trimming cost V 0 bases and J 5 bases, with 14 bases left between them. This CDR3 has 16 amino acids. The CDR3 sequence is CATSRDWAGVHNEQFF. Here the CDR3 DNA reads TGTGCCACCAGCAGAGATTGGGCAGGGGTCCACAATGAGCAGTTCTTC.

The chain combines TRBV5-1 with TRBJ2-3; D might be TRBD2 (5 bases). Trimming shortened V by 0 bases and J by 4 bases, and 12 bases separated the two germline ends. The germline V gene has CDR1 SGHRS and CDR2 YFSETQ. This CDR3 is 15 amino acids long. The CDR3 nucleotides read TGCGCCAGCAGCTTGGTGGCTAGCCTTGCAGATACGCAGTATTTT. Translating it yields CASSLVASLADTQYF.

The chain is built from TRBV18 and TRBJ2-3; D could derive from TRBD1 or TRBD2 (5 bases each). The CDR3 covers 15 residues. V lost 6 bases to trimming and J lost 2 bases, with 15 bases between them. Germline loops: CDR1 KGHSH, CDR2 LQKENI. CDR3 DNA sequence: TGTGCCAGCTCTCGACCGGGACCGAACACAGATACGCAGTATTTT. Translation: CASSRPGPNTDTQYF.

The V gene is TRBV20-1, the J gene TRBJ2-7, with D maybe TRBD1 (6 bases). CDR3 length equals 13 residues. The germline CDR1 and CDR2 sequences are DFQATT and SNEGSKA (reference sequence). V lost 4 bases to trimming and J lost 4 bases, with 14 bases between them. This chain's CDR3 is CSAKVPQGYEQYF. For the CDR3, the DNA is TGCAGTGCTAAAGTTCCACAGGGTTACGAGCAGTACTTC.

In regard to this clonotype: Compared with germline, one end of the junction differs, possibly owing to a read error. The rearrangement links TRBV5-1 to TRBJ2-4; 8 bases are shared with TRBD2. The J call could be wrong; TRBJ2-5 is a better fit for the DNA end. Per the germline V gene, CDR1 is SGHRS and CDR2 is YFSETQ. CDR3 size: 15 residues. In DNA form, the CDR3 reads TGCGCCAACAGCTTGGCCCCGGGACTAGAAGAGACCCAGTACTTC. Translated: CANSLAPGLEETQYF.

This rearrangement joins TRBV5-1 to TRBJ1-1, with 8 bases fitting TRBD1. In germline, CDR1 is SGHRS, CDR2 YFSETQ. V dropped 4 bases and J dropped 1; count of bases not matched to a gene: 6. The CDR3 is made up of 15 amino acids. CDR3: CASSPRTGTNTEAFF. The DNA for the CDR3 is TGCGCCAGCAGCCCTCGGACAGGGACGAACACTGAAGCTTTCTTT.

This chain connects TRBV29-1 to TRBJ2-7; 11 bases match TRBD2. The V and J ends lost 7 bases and 3 bases, in that order; junction bases with no gene match: 11. The V gene's germline CDR1 is SQVTM and CDR2 ANQGSEA. This CDR3 spans 15 amino acids. This CDR3 is CSASTSGRGVYEQYF. The DNA of the CDR3 is TGCAGCGCGAGCACTAGCGGGAGAGGGGTCTACGAGCAGTACTTC.

This clonotype has only a few counts. V gene TRBV10-3 combines with J gene TRBJ2-1; 7 bases line up with TRBD1. The CDR3 is 15 amino acids. V trimming: 8 bases; J trimming: 0 bases; junction bases outside the gene matches: 7. Germline V CDR1 and CDR2: ENHRY, SYGVKD. CDR3: CAIGWTGGSYNEQFF. The CDR3 nucleotides are TGTGCCATCGGATGGACAGGAGGCTCCTACAATGAGCAGTTCTTC.

J is TRBJ1-2 and V is TRBV20-1; D remains unclear. The CDR3 is 13 residues long. Deletions cut 3 bases from V and 4 bases from J, with 12 bases between. Germline V gene sequence: CDR1 DFQATT, CDR2 SNEGSKA (reference sequence). Here the CDR3 reads CSASLGSSYGYTF. The CDR3 bases are TGCAGTGCTAGTCTAGGGTCTTCCTATGGCTACACCTTC.

The rearrangement links TRBV15 to TRBJ2-3; tentative D call: TRBD2 (5 bases). V lost 0 bases and J lost 6, with 10 bases in between. The germline gives CDR1 LNHNV, CDR2 YYDKDF (reference sequence). This CDR3 region has 14 residues. CDR3: CATSRDPGEDTQYF. The CDR3 DNA reads TGTGCCACCAGCAGAGATCCTGGGGAGGATACGCAGTATTTT. The complete variable domain, with remaining parts taken from reference TRBV15 and TRBJ2-3, reads DAMVIQNPRYQVTQFGKPVTLSCSQTLNHNVMYWYQQKSSQAPKLLFHYYDKDFNNEADTPDNFQSRRPNTSFCFLDIRSPGLGDTAMYLCATSRDPGEDTQYFGPGTRLTVL.

This clonotype was seen a handful of times. The chain joins TRBV7-2 to TRBJ2-5; D is uncertain. The germline V and J ends were trimmed by 5 bases and 11 bases, with 24 bases remaining between them. The CDR3 runs 15 residues. In germline, CDR1 is SGHTA, CDR2 FQGNSA. The CDR3 nucleotides read TGTGCCAGCAGCCCTACCTTCTTGCGGAAAGGAGAGCAGTACTTC. It is translated as CASSPTFLRKGEQYF.

This clonotype was seen a few times. The chain couples TRBV29-1 to TRBJ2-1, with D perhaps matching TRBD2 (7 bases). V gave up 8 bases and J gave up 6 bases, with 26 bases separating them. The V gene's germline CDR1 is SQVTM and CDR2 ANQGSEA. CDR3 length: 16 amino acids. CDR3 in amino acids: CSTSGGQGRISNEQFF. The CDR3 region has the DNA TGCAGCACCTCCGGGGGGCAGGGGAGGATTAGCAATGAGCAGTTCTTC.

Ten or more counts support this clonotype. The chain is built from TRBV27 and TRBJ1-2, with TRBD1 matching over 7 bases. This CDR3 region has 12 residues. After removal of 6 bases from V and 6 bases from J, the junction contained 4 bases not matched to a gene. CDR1 and CDR2 from the germline V gene are MNHEY and SMNVEV (reference sequence). CDR3 amino acids: CASSLTGNGYTF. For the CDR3, the DNA is TGTGCCAGCAGCTTGACAGGGAATGGCTACACCTTC.

This clonotype was detected only a few times. The chain uses TRBV20-1 and TRBJ2-7; possible D gene TRBD2, 6 bases. The CDR3 sequence is 11 residues long. Trimming pared 6 bases from V and 7 bases from J, leaving 13 bases between. Germline assignment: CDR1 DFQATT and CDR2 SNEGSKA (reference sequence). CDR3 coding DNA: TGCAGTGCCCACTGGGACTGGGAGCAGTACTTC. Translation: CSAHWDWEQYF.

This clonotype came up a few times. This sequence joins TRBV7-2 and TRBJ2-1; tentative D call: TRBD2 (5 bases). The V gene lost 9 bases and the J gene lost 8 bases, with 17 bases spanning the gap. CDR1 is SGHTA, CDR2 FQGNSA, per germline. CDR3 length: 13 amino acids. The CDR3: CASSVRTSHEQFF. The CDR3, as DNA: TGTGCCAGTAGCGTAAGGACGTCCCATGAGCAGTTCTTC.

The chain has TRBV3-1 and TRBJ2-4; D not resolved. Germline lookup yields CDR1 LGHDT and CDR2 YNNKEL (reference sequence). V lost 0 bases, J lost 1 base, and 1 base lay in between. CDR3 length equals 13 residues. The CDR3 loop reads CASSQDAKNIQYF. Written as DNA, the CDR3 is TGTGCCAGCAGCCAAGATGCCAAAAACATTCAGTACTTC. The entire variable domain, with the rest obtained from reference TRBV3-1 and TRBJ2-4, is as follows: DTAVSQTPKYLVTQMGNDKSIKCEQNLGHDTMYWYKQDSKKFLKIMFSYNNKELIINETVPNRFSPKSPDKAHLNLHINSLELGDSAVYFCASSQDAKNIQYFGAGTRLSVL.

This clonotype was counted between two and nine times. The chain has TRBV7-3 and TRBJ2-3; a weak D match, TRBD1 (5 bases). There are 16 residues in the CDR3. In germline, CDR1 is SGHTA, CDR2 FQGTGA. V lost 2 bases, J lost 5 bases, and 17 bases lay in between. In DNA form, the CDR3 reads TGTGCCAGCAGCTTATCCCTTCAGGGATTCGGAGATACGCAGTATTTT. Its translation: CASSLSLQGFGDTQYF.

This clonotype turned up a few times. J is TRBJ2-3 and V is TRBV5-1; tentative D call: TRBD1 (5 bases). The CDR3 covers 14 residues. From germline, CDR1 is SGHRS and CDR2 YFSETQ. Trimming removed 0 bases at V and 5 bases at J, with 10 bases between. The CDR3: CASSLAGPIDTQYF. As DNA, the CDR3 is TGCGCCAGCAGCTTGGCAGGGCCAATAGATACGCAGTATTTT.

The V gene is TRBV7-2, the J gene TRBJ2-1, with 10 bases matching TRBD2. V lost 1 base to trimming and J lost 4 bases; unmatched junction nucleotides: 16. The CDR3 covers 20 residues. Germline V gene lookup returns CDR1 SGHTA and CDR2 FQGNSA. CDR3 sequence (DNA): TGTGCCAGCAGCTTAGTTCCTAGCGGGGGTTCCCGGCACCTATACAATGAGCAGTTCTTC. Amino acid sequence: CASSLVPSGGSRHLYNEQFF.

The V call is TRBV20-1, the J call TRBJ2-5, with TRBD1 matching over 8 bases. The CDR3 loop spans 14 amino acids. CDR1 is DFQATT and CDR2 is SNEGSKA in the germline V gene (reference sequence). V was clipped by 5 bases and J by 3 bases; unmatched bases: 8. CDR3 residues: CSAPRGTGKETQYF. CDR3 nucleotide sequence: TGCAGTGCTCCCCGTGGGACAGGAAAAGAGACCCAGTACTTC.

This clonotype has a handful of counts. This chain uses TRBV20-1 with TRBJ2-1, with D uncertain. CDR1 and CDR2 from the germline V gene are DFQATT and SNEGSKA (reference sequence). CDR3 length: 12 amino acids. V was pared by 5 bases and J by 5 bases, with 10 bases between. The CDR3 loop is CSAQRPNNEQFF. CDR3 sequence (DNA): TGCAGTGCTCAAAGGCCGAACAATGAGCAGTTCTTC.

The V and J genes are TRBV20-1 and TRBJ2-1, with 11 bases aligning to TRBD2. CDR1 and CDR2 from the germline V gene are DFQATT and SNEGSKA (reference sequence). V lost 0 bases to trimming and J lost 4 bases; unmatched junction nucleotides: 5. The CDR3 contains 16 residues. The CDR3 reads CSARDPLAGEYNEQFF. The CDR3, as DNA: TGCAGTGCTAGAGACCCACTAGCGGGGGAGTACAATGAGCAGTTCTTC.

Comment on this clonotype: A read error may produce the germline difference seen at one junction end. The chain joins TRBV20-1 to TRBJ2-5; 10 bases are a match to TRBD2. Germline V CDR1 and CDR2: DFQATT, SNEGSKA (reference sequence). This CDR3 region has 14 residues. The CDR3 is CSARAGGSVETQYF. In DNA, the CDR3 is TGCAGTGCAAGAGCGGGGGGGAGTGTAGAGACCCAGTACTTC.

A few counts support this clonotype. The genes are TRBV5-1 and TRBJ1-1, with D maybe TRBD1 (6 bases). There are 14 residues in the CDR3. Trimming left V 7 bases short and J 4 bases short, with 17 bases between. The V gene's germline CDR1 is SGHRS and CDR2 YFSETQ. The CDR3 reads CASDTGKVGTEAFF. DNA of the CDR3: TGCGCCAGCGACACAGGGAAGGTGGGCACTGAAGCTTTCTTT.

V and J are TRBV29-1 and TRBJ1-2, with 7 positions matching TRBD1. The length of the CDR3 is 11 residues. Per germline, CDR1 SQVTM and CDR2 ANQGSEA. J gave up 7 bases and V 6 bases, and 5 bases lay outside the gene matches. CDR3 residues: CSVRQGSGYTF. CDR3 coding DNA: TGCAGCGTGAGACAGGGCTCTGGCTACACCTTC.

This clonotype turned up a few times. This chain connects TRBV6-1 to TRBJ1-1; D gene uncertain. The CDR3 is 13 residues long. Germline V lookup: CDR1 MNHNS, CDR2 SASEGT. Trimming removed 7 bases at V and 1 base at J, with 10 bases between. CDR3 DNA: TGTGCCAGCACCGGACGAGGGAACACTGAAGCTTTCTTT. Translating gives CASTGRGNTEAFF.